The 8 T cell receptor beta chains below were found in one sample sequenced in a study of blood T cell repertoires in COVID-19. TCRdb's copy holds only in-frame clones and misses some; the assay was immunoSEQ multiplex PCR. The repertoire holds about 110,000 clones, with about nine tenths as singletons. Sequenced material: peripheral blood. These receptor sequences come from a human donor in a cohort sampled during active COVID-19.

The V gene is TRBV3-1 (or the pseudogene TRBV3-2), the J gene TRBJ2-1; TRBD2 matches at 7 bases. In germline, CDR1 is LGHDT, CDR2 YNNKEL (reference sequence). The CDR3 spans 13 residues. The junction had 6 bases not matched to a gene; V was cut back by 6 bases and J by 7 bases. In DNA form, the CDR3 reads TGTGCCAGCAGTCACAATAGCGGGAATGAGCAGTTCTTC. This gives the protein CASSHNSGNEQFF.

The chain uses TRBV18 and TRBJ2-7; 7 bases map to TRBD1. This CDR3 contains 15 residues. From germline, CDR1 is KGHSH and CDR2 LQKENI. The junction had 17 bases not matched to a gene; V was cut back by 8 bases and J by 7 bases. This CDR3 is CASPRTRTGEGEQYF. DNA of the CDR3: TGTGCCAGCCCGAGGACTCGAACAGGGGAAGGAGAGCAGTACTTC. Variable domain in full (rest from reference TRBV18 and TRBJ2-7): NAGVMQNPRHLVRRRGQEARLRCSPMKGHSHVYWYRQLPEEGLKFMVYLQKENIIDESGMPKERFSAEFPKEGPSILRIQQVVRGDSAAYFCASPRTRTGEGEQYFGPGTRLTVT.

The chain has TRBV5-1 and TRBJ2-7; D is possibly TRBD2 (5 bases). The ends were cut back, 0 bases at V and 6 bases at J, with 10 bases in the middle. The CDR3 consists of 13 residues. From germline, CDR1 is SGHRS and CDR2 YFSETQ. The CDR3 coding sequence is TGCGCCAGCAGCTTGGGATCGGAGGCCGAGCAGTACTTC. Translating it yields CASSLGSEAEQYF.

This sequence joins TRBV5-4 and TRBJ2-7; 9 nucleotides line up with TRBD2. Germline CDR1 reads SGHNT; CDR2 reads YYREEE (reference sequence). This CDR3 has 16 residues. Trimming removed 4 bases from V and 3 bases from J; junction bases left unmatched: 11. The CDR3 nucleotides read TGTGCCAGCAGCGTGAGCGGGAGGAGGAATCTCTACGAGCAGTACTTC. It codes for CASSVSGRRNLYEQYF.

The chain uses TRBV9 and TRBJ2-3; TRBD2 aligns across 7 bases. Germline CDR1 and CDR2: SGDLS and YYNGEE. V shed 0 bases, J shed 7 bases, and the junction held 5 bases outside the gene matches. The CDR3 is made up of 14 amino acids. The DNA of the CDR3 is TGTGCCAGCAGCGTAGTGGCAGGGACTAATACGCAGTATTTT. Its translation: CASSVVAGTNTQYF.

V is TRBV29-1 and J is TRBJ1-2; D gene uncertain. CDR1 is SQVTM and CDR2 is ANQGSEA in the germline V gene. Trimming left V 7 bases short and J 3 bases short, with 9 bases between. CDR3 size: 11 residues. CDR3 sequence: CSGSQDYGYTF. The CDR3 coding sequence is TGCAGCGGTTCTCAGGACTATGGCTACACCTTC. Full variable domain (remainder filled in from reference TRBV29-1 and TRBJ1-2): SAVISQKPSRDICQRGTSLTIQCQVDSQVTMMFWYRQQPGQSLTLIATANQGSEATYESGFVIDKFPISRPNLTFSTLTVSNMSPEDSSIYLCSGSQDYGYTFGSGTRLTVV.

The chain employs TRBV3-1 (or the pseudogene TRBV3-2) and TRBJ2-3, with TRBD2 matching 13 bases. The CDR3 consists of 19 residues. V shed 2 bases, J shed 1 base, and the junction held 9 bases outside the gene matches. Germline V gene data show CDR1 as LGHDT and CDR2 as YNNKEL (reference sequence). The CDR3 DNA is TGTGCCAGCAGCCAAATACCCGGGACTAGCGGGACCCGCACAGATACGCAGTATTTT. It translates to CASSQIPGTSGTRTDTQYF.

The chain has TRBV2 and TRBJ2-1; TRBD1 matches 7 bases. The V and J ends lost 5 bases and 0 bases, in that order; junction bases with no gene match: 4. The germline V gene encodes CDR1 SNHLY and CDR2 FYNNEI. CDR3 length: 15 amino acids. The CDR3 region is CASSPTGYSYNEQFF. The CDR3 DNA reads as TGTGCCAGCAGTCCGACAGGGTACTCCTACAATGAGCAGTTCTTC.